This TCR beta chain was retrieved from a study of PD-L1 blockade in urothelial cancer. Noted time point: pretreatment peripheral blood. Spiking of synthetic TCR analog templates was performed in each PCR. Produced via immunoSEQ multiplex PCR; TCRdb's table is partial and in-frame only. The sample lists roughly 54,000 clones; 87% were seen once. Germline V gene lookup returns CDR1 PRHDT and CDR2 FYEKMQ (reference sequence). CDR3 length equals 17 residues. With 4 bases removed from V and 0 bases from J, the gap between germline ends came to 15 bases. The chain combines TRBV13 with TRBJ1-4; no clear D. The input for sequencing was PBMCs, taken around atezolizumab (anti-PD-L1) treatment. The TCR sequence derives from a woman aged 60-75 years with urothelial cancer. The CDR3 loop is CASSWGMEGATNEKLFF. The CDR3 DNA is TGTGCCAGCAGCTGGGGTATGGAGGGTGCAACTAATGAAAAACTGTTTTTT.